The present T cell receptor (beta chain) was sequenced within a study of blood T cell repertoires in COVID-19. Study-wide context: The cDNA or gDNA used as material had been derived from T cells, B-cell-depleted T cells, or PBMCs.

Germline CDR1 LGHNA, CDR2 YSLEER. The CDR3 consists of 15 residues. V was clipped by 0 bases and J by 3 bases, with 9 bases between them. In the original processing: Cell counts per sample came from amplifying reference gene primers. The assay was immunoSEQ multiplex PCR, and TCRdb's table has in-frame clones only and misses some. V and J calls plus clone size are reproduced from that table; the DNA served to infer D and trimming. The data contain fewer than 200,000 clones, about 82% of them singletons. The sequence derives from a man in his 70s with active or convalescent COVID-19. Specimen: peripheral blood. The chain couples TRBV4-3 to TRBJ1-3; D gene uncertain. The CDR3 bases are TGCGCCAGCAGCCAAGATCAGCGGCATGGAAACACCATATATTTT. Amino acid sequence: CASSQDQRHGNTIYF.